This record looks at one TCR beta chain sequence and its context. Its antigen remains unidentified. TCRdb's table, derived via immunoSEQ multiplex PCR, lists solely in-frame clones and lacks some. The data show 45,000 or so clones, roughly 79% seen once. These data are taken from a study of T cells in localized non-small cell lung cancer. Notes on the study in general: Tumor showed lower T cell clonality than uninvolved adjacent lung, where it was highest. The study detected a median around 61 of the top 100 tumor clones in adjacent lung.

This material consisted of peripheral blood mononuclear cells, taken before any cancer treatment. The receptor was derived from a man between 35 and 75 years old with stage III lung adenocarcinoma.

CDR3 protein: CAWNGGSYNEQFF. The CDR3 nucleotides are TGTGCCTGGAACGGTGGCTCCTACAATGAGCAGTTCTTC. The chain has TRBV30 and TRBJ2-1; D call uncertain. V was pared by 4 bases and J by 0 bases, with 7 bases between. This CDR3 region has 13 residues. Germline CDR1 and CDR2: GTSNPN and SVGIG (reference sequence).